The next 23 T cell receptor beta chains were all read from a single sample in a study of blood T cells in healthy people across ages. Primed by a sample-barcoded 5' primer and a J-beta primer mix, a second PCR proceeded for about 6 to 12 cycles. Each CDR3 protein gets one entry after TCRdb re-called the 5' RACE reads with MiXCR. The sample consists of about 780,000 distinct CDR3 sequences, around 25% of them appearing once. These data were also reused for a study on T cells of mothers and their children.

Sequencing was performed on blood. The receptors originated from a boy aged 5 to 17 in good health.

The J gene is TRBJ2-1, the V gene TRBV3-1, with no clear D. This CDR3 comprises 11 residues. Germline V lookup: CDR1 LGHDT, CDR2 YNNKEL (reference sequence). Trimming removed 8 bases at V and 6 bases at J, with 8 bases between. In DNA form, the CDR3 reads TGTGCCAGCTCCACCTTCAATGAGCAGTTCTTC. Protein product: CASSTFNEQFF.

The sample holds a few counts of this clonotype. The CDR3 DNA sequence: TGTGCCAGTAGTATAGCCCTGTCCTCTTCTGGGGCCAACGTCCTGACTTTC. Its translation is CASSIALSSSGANVLTF. J is TRBJ2-6 and V is TRBV19, with no clear D. Trimming pared 1 base from V and 1 base from J, leaving 11 bases between. This CDR3 contains 17 residues. CDR1 and CDR2 (germline): LNHDA, SQIVND (reference sequence).

This clonotype was seen only a few times. V is TRBV5-1 and J is TRBJ1-3; weak D call: TRBD1 (5 bases). Germline CDR1 and CDR2: SGHRS and YFSETQ. V gave up 9 bases and J gave up 3 bases, with 16 bases separating them. CDR3 length: 14 residues. The chain's CDR3 is CATSDGTDGNTIYF. The CDR3 DNA follows: TGCGCCACCTCGGACGGGACTGATGGAAACACCATATATTTT. Based on the CDR3 plus reference TRBV5-1 and TRBJ1-3, the full variable domain is KAGVTQTPRYLIKTRGQQVTLSCSPISGHRSVSWYQQTPGQGLQFLFEYFSETQRNKGNFPGRFSGRQFSNSRSEMNVSTLELGDSALYLCATSDGTDGNTIYFGEGSWLTVV.

J is TRBJ2-7 and V is TRBV7-2; D gene ambiguous. CDR1 is SGHTA and CDR2 is FQGNSA in the germline V gene. The V and J ends lost 5 bases and 3 bases respectively, with 11 bases between them. The CDR3 length is 13 residues. The CDR3 coding sequence is TGTGCCAGCAGCCCCTTAGGCATCTACGAGCAGTACTTC. Its translation: CASSPLGIYEQYF.

A few counts support this clonotype. This chain links TRBV4-1 with TRBJ2-6; D is perhaps TRBD2 (5 bases). V was clipped by 0 bases and J by 1 base, with 16 bases between them. The CDR3 sequence is 19 residues long. Per the germline V gene, CDR1 is MGHRA and CDR2 is YSYEKL. CDR3 sequence reads: CASSQEGADRRSGANVLTF. CDR3 coding DNA: TGCGCCAGCAGCCAAGAGGGAGCAGATAGAAGATCTGGGGCCAACGTCCTGACTTTC.

A few counts support this clonotype. The genes are TRBV11-2 and TRBJ2-1; D ambiguous. The CDR3 extends over 15 amino acids. Trimming pared 0 bases from V and 4 bases from J, leaving 10 bases between. Germline CDR1 and CDR2: SGHAT and FQNNGV. CDR3 protein: CASSLDRRLYNEQFF. CDR3 in DNA: TGTGCCAGCAGCTTAGACCGGCGGTTATACAATGAGCAGTTCTTC.

This clonotype was recorded a few times. The CDR3 DNA is TGTGCCAGCAGTCTCCGGACTAGCTTAGCGTACAATGAGCAGTTCTTC. This codes for CASSLRTSLAYNEQFF. The chain is built from TRBV28 and TRBJ2-1; 8 bases agree with TRBD2. V lost 5 bases and J lost 4; bases outside the gene matches: 10. CDR1 is MDHEN, CDR2 SYDVKM, per germline. CDR3 length equals 16 residues.

The chain uses TRBV27 and TRBJ2-7; weak D call: TRBD1 (6 bases). V gave up 5 bases and J gave up 4 bases, with 15 bases separating them. Looked up from germline, CDR1 is MNHEY and CDR2 is SMNVEV (reference sequence). This CDR3 comprises 14 residues. Here the CDR3 reads CASSEGTMMYEQYF. CDR3 nucleotide sequence: TGTGCCAGCAGTGAGGGGACAATGATGTACGAGCAGTACTTC.

The chain carries TRBV10-3 and TRBJ2-2, with unresolved D. The germline CDR1 and CDR2 sequences are ENHRY and SYGVKD. The V gene lost 9 bases and the J gene lost 6 bases, with 14 bases spanning the gap. This CDR3 comprises 13 residues. Here the CDR3 reads CAINSLLPGELFF. The DNA for the CDR3 is TGTGCCATTAACTCTCTTCTCCCCGGGGAGCTGTTTTTT.

This clonotype was seen a handful of times. V and J are TRBV11-2 and TRBJ2-7, with D perhaps given as TRBD1 or TRBD2 (5 bases each). The length of the CDR3 is 16 residues. Germline lookup yields CDR1 SGHAT and CDR2 FQNNGV. Trimming shortened V by 5 bases and J by 1 base, and 18 bases separated the two germline ends. The CDR3 spells CASSVLGTVPSYEQYF. The CDR3, as DNA: TGTGCCAGCAGCGTACTCGGGACGGTTCCTTCCTACGAGCAGTACTTC.

DNA for the CDR3: TGTGCCAGCAGTTCGCCAGGGAAGAGTGAAGCTTTCTTT. Amino acid sequence: CASSSPGKSEAFF. The chain combines TRBV6-2 or TRBV6-3 with TRBJ1-1; possible D gene TRBD1, 5 bases. The V end lost 4 bases, the J end lost 7 bases, and 13 bases lay between the germline ends. The CDR3 spans 13 residues. Germline V gene sequence: CDR1 MNHEY, CDR2 SVGEGT.

V is TRBV4-2 and J is TRBJ2-2; 9 bases match TRBD1. The CDR3 loop spans 17 amino acids. Trimming took 0 bases from V and 5 from J; bases not matched to a gene: 7. Germline CDR1 and CDR2: LGHNA and YNFKEQ. CDR3 DNA: TGTGCCAGCAGCCAAGAGGGGGGGACAGGGCGGACCGGGGAGCTGTTTTTT. It yields the protein CASSQEGGTGRTGELFF.

The rearrangement joins TRBV18 to TRBJ1-1, with D possibly TRBD1 on 5 matching bases. This CDR3 has 14 amino acids. V lost 5 bases and J 3 bases, leaving 13 bases between the germline ends. CDR1 is KGHSH, CDR2 LQKENI, per germline. The CDR3 sequence is CASSGTRGDTEAFF. CDR3 nucleotide sequence: TGTGCCAGCTCAGGGACTCGAGGGGACACTGAAGCTTTCTTT.

The chain joins TRBV7-9 to TRBJ2-7; the D gene is possibly TRBD1 (6 bases). CDR1 SEHNR and CDR2 FQNEAQ come from the germline V gene (reference sequence). The CDR3 contains 15 residues. V was clipped by 5 bases and J by 2 bases, with 16 bases between them. DNA of the CDR3: TGTGCCAGCAGCCATACAGGGTCGGGGACCTACGAGCAGTACTTC. Protein: CASSHTGSGTYEQYF.

This clonotype came up a few times. The rearrangement uses TRBV11-1 and TRBJ1-2; tentative D call: TRBD1 (5 bases). CDR3 length equals 13 residues. V was trimmed by 2 bases and J by 6 bases, leaving 10 bases between them. CDR1 is SGHAT, CDR2 FQDESV, per germline (reference sequence). CDR3 in DNA: TGTGCCAGCAGCTTATCGGGGACCCATGGCTACACCTTC. Its protein is CASSLSGTHGYTF.

This clonotype has more than one count but fewer than ten. One end of the junction fails to match germline, which may point to a read error. The rearrangement uses TRBV24-1 and TRBJ1-4, with D unresolved. This CDR3 comprises 15 residues. The germline V gene has CDR1 KGHDR and CDR2 SFDVKD. CDR3 DNA: TGTGCCACCAATGATCCGCGTGGAGGCAATGAAAAACTGTTTTTT. Translated, it gives CATNDPRGGNEKLFF.

This clonotype was found a few times. This sequence joins TRBV4-1 and TRBJ2-7; no clear D gene. CDR3 length: 15 residues. Germline CDR1 is MGHRA and CDR2 is YSYEKL. Between the trimmed V and J ends, which lost 6 bases and 5 bases, there was a span of 20 bases. The CDR3 coding sequence is TGCGCCAGCAGTCCCGGGCCCCTCTGGGGAAACGAGCAGTACTTC. This translates into CASSPGPLWGNEQYF.

The rearrangement uses TRBV5-5 and TRBJ2-4, with 7 bases matching TRBD1. In germline, CDR1 is SGHKS, CDR2 YYEKEE (reference sequence). The junction had 5 bases not matched to a gene; V was cut back by 4 bases and J by 4 bases. CDR3 length: 14 amino acids. CDR3 DNA: TGTGCCAGCAGCGCACTGACAGGGAAAAACATTCAGTACTTC. This sequence encodes CASSALTGKNIQYF.

CDR3 sequence: CASSLRGGKNIQYF. CDR3 nucleotides: TGTGCCAGCAGCTTAAGGGGAGGCAAAAACATTCAGTACTTC. The chain employs TRBV13 and TRBJ2-4; tentative D call: TRBD2 (6 bases). CDR1 is PRHDT and CDR2 is FYEKMQ in the germline V gene (reference sequence). The length of the CDR3 is 14 residues. Deletions cut 2 bases from V and 3 bases from J, with 8 bases between.

V is TRBV7-2 and J is TRBJ2-6; tentatively, D is TRBD2 (7 bases). Germline V gives CDR1 SGHTA, CDR2 FQGNSA. The CDR3 has 16 residues. Between the trimmed V and J ends, which lost 2 bases and 4 bases, there was a span of 12 bases. As DNA, the CDR3 is TGTGCCAGCAGCTTATCCGGGGGGCCGGGGGCCAACGTCCTGACTTTC. It specifies CASSLSGGPGANVLTF. Full variable domain (rest looked up from reference TRBV7-2 and TRBJ2-6): GAGVSQSPSNKVTEKGKDVELRCDPISGHTALYWYRQSLGQGLEFLIYFQGNSAPDKSGLPSDRFSAERTGGSVSTLTIQRTQQEDSAVYLCASSLSGGPGANVLTFGAGSRLTVL.

In regard to this clonotype: Mismatch with germline at one junction end may stem from a read error. The chain links TRBV7-3 to TRBJ1-5; tentative D call: TRBD1 (6 bases). CDR3 length: 17 residues. Per the germline V gene, CDR1 is SGHTA and CDR2 is FQGTGA. The CDR3: CASSLTGTGLSNQPQRF. CDR3 nucleotide sequence: TGTGCCAGCAGCTTAACGGGAACAGGGCTTAGCAATCAGCCCCAGCGTTTT.

The J gene is TRBJ2-7, the V gene TRBV5-1; tentatively, D is TRBD1 (5 bases). In germline, CDR1 is SGHRS, CDR2 YFSETQ. CDR3 size: 15 residues. Trimming removed 6 bases from V and 0 bases from J, with 16 bases in between. CDR3 amino acids: CASNPRGPDSYEQYF. As DNA, the CDR3 is TGCGCCAGCAACCCAAGGGGCCCCGACTCCTACGAGCAGTACTTC.

This clonotype appeared a few times. The rearrangement joins TRBV12-3 or TRBV12-4 to TRBJ2-5; the D is unclear. The CDR3 has 13 residues. The V end lost 3 bases, the J end lost 2 bases, and 7 bases lay between the germline ends. CDR3 nucleotides: TGTGCCAGCAGTTTTAACGCGCAAGAGACCCAGTACTTC. It specifies CASSFNAQETQYF.